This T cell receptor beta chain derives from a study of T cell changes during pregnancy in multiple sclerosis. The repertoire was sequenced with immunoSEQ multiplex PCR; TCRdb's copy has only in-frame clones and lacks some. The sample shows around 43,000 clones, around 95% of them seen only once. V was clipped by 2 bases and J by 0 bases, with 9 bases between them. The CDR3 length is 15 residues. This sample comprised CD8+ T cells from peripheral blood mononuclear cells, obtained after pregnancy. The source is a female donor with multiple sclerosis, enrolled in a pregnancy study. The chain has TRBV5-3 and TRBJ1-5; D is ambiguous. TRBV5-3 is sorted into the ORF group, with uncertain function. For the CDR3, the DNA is TGTGCCAGAAGCTTCCTGGCAGGTAGCAATCAGCCCCAGCATTTT. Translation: CARSFLAGSNQPQHF.